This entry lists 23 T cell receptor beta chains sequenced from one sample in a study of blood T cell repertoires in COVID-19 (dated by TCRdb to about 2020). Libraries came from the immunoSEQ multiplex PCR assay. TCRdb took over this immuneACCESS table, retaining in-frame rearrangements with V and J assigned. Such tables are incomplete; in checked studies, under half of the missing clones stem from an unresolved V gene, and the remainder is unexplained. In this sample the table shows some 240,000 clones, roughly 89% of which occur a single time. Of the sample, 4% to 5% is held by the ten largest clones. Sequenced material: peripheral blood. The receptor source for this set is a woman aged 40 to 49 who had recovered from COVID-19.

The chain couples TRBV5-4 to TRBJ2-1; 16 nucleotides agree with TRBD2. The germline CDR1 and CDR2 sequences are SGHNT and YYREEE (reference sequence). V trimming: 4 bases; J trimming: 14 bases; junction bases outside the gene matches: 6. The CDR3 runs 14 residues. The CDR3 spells CASSAGTSGRVKFF. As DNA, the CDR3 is TGTGCCAGCAGCGCCGGGACTAGCGGGAGGGTTAAGTTCTTC.

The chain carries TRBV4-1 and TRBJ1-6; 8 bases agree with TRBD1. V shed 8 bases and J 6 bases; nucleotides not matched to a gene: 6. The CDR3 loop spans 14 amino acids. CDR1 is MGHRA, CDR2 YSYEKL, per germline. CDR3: CASRKGTGNSPLHF. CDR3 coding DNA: TGCGCCAGCCGAAAAGGGACAGGTAATTCACCCCTCCACTTT.

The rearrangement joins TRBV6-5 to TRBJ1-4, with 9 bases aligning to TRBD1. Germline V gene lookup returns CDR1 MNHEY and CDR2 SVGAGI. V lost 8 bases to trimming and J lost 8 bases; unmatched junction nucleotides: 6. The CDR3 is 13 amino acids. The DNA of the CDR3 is TGTGCCAGCGAGACAGGGGGAGAGGAAAAACTGTTTTTT. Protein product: CASETGGEEKLFF.

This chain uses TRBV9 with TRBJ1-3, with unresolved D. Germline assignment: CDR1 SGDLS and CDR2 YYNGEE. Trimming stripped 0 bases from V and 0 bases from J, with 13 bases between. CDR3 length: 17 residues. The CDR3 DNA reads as TGTGCCAGCAGCGTAGGGAGTGTGACCTACTCTGGAAACACCATATATTTT. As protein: CASSVGSVTYSGNTIYF.

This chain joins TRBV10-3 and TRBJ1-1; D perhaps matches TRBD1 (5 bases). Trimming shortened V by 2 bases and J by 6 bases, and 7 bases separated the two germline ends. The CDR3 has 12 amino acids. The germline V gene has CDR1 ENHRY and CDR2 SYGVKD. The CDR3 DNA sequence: TGTGCCATCAGTGAGGGGGGGGCTGAAGCTTTCTTT. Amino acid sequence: CAISEGGAEAFF.

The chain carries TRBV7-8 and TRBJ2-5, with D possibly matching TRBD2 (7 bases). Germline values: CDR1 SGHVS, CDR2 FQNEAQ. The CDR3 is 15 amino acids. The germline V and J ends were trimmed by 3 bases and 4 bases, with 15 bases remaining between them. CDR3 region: CASSLDQGRGETQYF. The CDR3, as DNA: TGTGCCAGCAGCTTGGACCAGGGGAGGGGAGAGACCCAGTACTTC. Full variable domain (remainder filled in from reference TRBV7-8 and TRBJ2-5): GAGVSQSPRYKVAKRGQDVALRCDPISGHVSLFWYQQALGQGPEFLTYFQNEAQLDKSGLPSDRFFAERPEGSVSTLKIQRTQQEDSAVYLCASSLDQGRGETQYFGPGTRLLVL.

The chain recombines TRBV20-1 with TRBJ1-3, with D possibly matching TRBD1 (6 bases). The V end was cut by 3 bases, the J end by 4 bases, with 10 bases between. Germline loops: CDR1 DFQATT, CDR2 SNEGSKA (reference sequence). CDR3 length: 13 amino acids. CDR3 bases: TGCAGTGCTAGTACAGGGATCGGAAACACCATATATTTT. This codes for CSASTGIGNTIYF.

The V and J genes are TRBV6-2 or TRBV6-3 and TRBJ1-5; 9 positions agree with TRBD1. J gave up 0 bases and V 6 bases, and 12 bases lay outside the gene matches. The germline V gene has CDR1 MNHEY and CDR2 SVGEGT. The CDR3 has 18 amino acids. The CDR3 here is CASSPPGQGTYSNQPQHF. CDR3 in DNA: TGTGCCAGCAGCCCCCCCGGACAGGGGACTTATAGCAATCAGCCCCAGCATTTT.

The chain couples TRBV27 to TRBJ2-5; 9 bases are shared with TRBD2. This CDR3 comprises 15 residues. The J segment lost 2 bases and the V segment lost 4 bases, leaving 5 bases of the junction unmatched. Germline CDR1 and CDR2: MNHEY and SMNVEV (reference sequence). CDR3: CASSSSGATQETQYF. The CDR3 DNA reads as TGTGCCAGCAGTTCTAGCGGGGCGACGCAAGAGACCCAGTACTTC.

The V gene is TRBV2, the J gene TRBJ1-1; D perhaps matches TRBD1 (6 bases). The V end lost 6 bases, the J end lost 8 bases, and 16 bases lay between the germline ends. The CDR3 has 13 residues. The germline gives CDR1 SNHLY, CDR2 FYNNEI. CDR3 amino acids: CASRADSSGEAFF. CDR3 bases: TGTGCCAGCAGGGCGGACAGCTCAGGGGAAGCTTTCTTT. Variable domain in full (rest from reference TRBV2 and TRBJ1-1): EPEVTQTPSHQVTQMGQEVILRCVPISNHLYFYWYRQILGQKVEFLVSFYNNEISEKSEIFDDQFSVERPDGSNFTLKIRSTKLEDSAMYFCASRADSSGEAFFGQGTRLTVV.

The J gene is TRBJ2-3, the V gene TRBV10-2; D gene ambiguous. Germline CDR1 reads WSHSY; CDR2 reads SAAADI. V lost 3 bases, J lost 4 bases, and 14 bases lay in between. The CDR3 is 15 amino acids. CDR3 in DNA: TGCGCCAGCAGTGATATTCCTCGGGTCCCAGATACGCAGTATTTT. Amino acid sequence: CASSDIPRVPDTQYF.

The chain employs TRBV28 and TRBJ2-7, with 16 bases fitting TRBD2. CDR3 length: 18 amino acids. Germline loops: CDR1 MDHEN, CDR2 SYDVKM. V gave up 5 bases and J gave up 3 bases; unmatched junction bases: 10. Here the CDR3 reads CASSLGTSGGESFYEQYF. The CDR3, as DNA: TGTGCCAGCAGTCTTGGGACTAGCGGGGGGGAAAGTTTCTACGAGCAGTACTTC.

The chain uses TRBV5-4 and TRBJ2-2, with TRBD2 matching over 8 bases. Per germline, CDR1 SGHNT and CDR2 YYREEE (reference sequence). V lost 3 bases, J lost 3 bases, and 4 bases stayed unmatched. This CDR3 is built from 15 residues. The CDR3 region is CASSYGGGYTGELFF. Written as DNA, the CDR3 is TGTGCCAGCAGCTACGGGGGGGGTTACACCGGGGAGCTGTTTTTT. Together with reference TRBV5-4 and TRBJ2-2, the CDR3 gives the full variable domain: ETGVTQSPTHLIKTRGQQVTLRCSSQSGHNTVSWYQQALGQGPQFIFQYYREEENGRGNFPPRFSGLQFPNYSSELNVNALELDDSALYLCASSYGGGYTGELFFGEGSRLTVL.

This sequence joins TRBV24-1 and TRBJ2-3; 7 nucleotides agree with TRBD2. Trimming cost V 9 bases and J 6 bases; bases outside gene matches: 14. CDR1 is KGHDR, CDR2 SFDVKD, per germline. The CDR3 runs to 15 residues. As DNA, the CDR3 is TGTGCCACCGCCCATCCCGCGGGAGTAGCGGATACGCAGTATTTT. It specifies CATAHPAGVADTQYF.

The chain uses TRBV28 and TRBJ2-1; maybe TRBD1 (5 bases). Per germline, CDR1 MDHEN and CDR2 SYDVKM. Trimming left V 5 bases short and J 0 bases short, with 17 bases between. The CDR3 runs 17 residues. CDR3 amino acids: CASSLMTAPISYNEQFF. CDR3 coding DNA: TGTGCCAGCAGTCTGATGACAGCGCCGATCTCCTACAATGAGCAGTTCTTC.

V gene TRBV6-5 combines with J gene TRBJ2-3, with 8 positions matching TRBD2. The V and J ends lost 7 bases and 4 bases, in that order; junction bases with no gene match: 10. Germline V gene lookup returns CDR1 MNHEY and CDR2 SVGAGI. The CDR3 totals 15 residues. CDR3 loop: CASISLSGAADTQYF. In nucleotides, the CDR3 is TGTGCCAGCATCTCCCTTAGCGGGGCGGCAGATACGCAGTATTTT.

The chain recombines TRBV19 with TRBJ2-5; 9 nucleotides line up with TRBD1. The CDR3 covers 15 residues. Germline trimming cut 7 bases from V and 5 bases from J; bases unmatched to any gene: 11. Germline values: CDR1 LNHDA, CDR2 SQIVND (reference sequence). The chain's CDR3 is CASTTGQGFGETQYF. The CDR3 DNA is TGTGCCAGTACCACGGGACAGGGCTTTGGGGAGACCCAGTACTTC.

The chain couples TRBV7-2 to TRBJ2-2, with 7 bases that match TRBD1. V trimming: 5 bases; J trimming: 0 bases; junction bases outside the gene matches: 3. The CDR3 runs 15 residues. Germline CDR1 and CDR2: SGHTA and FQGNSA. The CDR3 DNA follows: TGTGCCAGCAGCCGGGACAGCGCGAACACCGGGGAGCTGTTTTTT. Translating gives CASSRDSANTGELFF.

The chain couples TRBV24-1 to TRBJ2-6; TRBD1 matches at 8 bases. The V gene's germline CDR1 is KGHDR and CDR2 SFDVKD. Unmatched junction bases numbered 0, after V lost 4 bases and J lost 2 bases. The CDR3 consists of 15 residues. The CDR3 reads CATSETGAGANVLTF. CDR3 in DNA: TGTGCCACCAGTGAGACAGGGGCTGGGGCCAACGTCCTGACTTTC.

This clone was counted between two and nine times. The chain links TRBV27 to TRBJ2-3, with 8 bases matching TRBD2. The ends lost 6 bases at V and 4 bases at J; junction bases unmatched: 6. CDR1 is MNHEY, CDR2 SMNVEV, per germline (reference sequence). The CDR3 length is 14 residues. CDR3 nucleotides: TGTGCCAGCAGATACGGGGGGGCCCCAGATACGCAGTATTTT. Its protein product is CASRYGGAPDTQYF.

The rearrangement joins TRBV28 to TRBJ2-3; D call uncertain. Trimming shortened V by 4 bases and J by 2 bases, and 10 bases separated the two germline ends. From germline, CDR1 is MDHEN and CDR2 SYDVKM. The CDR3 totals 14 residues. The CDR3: CASSYRLHTDTQYF. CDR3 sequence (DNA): TGTGCCAGCAGTTACCGACTGCACACAGATACGCAGTATTTT. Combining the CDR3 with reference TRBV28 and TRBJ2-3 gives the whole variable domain DVKVTQSSRYLVKRTGEKVFLECVQDMDHENMFWYRQDPGLGLRLIYFSYDVKMKEKGDIPEGYSVSREKKERFSLILESASTNQTSMYLCASSYRLHTDTQYFGPGTRLTVL.

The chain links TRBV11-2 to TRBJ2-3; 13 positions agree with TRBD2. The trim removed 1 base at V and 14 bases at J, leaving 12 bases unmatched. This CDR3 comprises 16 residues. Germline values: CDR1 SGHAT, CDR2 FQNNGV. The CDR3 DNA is TGTGCCAGCAGCTTAGTCCCCCTACTAGCGGGAGGGGCTCGGTATTTT. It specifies CASSLVPLLAGGARYF.

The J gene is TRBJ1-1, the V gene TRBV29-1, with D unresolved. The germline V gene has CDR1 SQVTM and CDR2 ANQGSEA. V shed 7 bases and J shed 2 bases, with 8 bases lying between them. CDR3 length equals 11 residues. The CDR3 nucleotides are TGCAGCGGGGAGGGAAACACTGAAGCTTTCTTT. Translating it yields CSGEGNTEAFF.